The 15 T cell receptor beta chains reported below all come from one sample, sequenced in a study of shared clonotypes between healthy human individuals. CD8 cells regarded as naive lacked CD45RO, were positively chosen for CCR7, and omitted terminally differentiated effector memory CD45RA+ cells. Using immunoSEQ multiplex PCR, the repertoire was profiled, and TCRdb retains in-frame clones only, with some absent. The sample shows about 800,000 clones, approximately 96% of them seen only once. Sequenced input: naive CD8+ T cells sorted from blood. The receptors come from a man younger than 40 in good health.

Here the CDR3 reads CASSQHRVGYGYTF. CDR3 DNA sequence: TGCGCCAGCAGCCAACACAGGGTCGGCTATGGCTACACCTTC. This chain links TRBV4-1 with TRBJ1-2; perhaps TRBD1 as D (6 bases). This CDR3 is 14 amino acids long. V lost 2 bases and J 4 bases, leaving 11 bases between the germline ends. Germline V lookup: CDR1 MGHRA, CDR2 YSYEKL.

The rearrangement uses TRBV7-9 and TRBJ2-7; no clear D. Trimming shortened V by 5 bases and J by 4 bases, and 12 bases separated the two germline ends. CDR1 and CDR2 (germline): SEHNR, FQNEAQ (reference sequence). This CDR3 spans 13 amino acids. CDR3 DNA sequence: TGTGCCAGCAGCGCGTTCCTCGCGTACGAGCAGTACTTC. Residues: CASSAFLAYEQYF.

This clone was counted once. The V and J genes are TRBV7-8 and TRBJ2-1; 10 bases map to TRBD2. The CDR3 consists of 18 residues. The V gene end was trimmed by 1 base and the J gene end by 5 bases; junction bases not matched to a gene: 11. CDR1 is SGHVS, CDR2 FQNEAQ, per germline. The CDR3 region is CASSLGGGLAGENNEQFF. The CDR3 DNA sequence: TGTGCCAGCAGCTTAGGAGGGGGGCTAGCGGGAGAGAACAATGAGCAGTTCTTC.

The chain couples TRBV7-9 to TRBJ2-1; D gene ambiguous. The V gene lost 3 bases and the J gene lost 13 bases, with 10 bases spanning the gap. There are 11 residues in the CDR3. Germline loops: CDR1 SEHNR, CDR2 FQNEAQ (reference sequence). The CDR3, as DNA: TGTGCCAGCAGCTTTAAGGAGTCCCAGTTCTTC. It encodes CASSFKESQFF.

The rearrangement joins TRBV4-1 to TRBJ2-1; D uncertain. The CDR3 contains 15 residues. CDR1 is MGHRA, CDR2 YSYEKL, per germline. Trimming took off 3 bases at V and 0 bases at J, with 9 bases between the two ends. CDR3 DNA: TGCGCCAGCAGCCAGGCGCCGAGCTCCTACAATGAGCAGTTCTTC. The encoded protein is CASSQAPSSYNEQFF.

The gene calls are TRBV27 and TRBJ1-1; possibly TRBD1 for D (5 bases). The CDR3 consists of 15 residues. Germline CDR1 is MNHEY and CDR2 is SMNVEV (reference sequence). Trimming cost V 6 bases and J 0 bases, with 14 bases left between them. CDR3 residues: CASRRDLTMNTEAFF. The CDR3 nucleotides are TGTGCCAGCAGGCGGGACTTAACCATGAACACTGAAGCTTTCTTT.

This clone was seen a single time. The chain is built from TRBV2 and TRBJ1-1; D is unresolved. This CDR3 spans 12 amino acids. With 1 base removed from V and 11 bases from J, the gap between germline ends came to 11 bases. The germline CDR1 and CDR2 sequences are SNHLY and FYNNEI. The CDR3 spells CASSEVIGYAFF. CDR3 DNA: TGTGCCAGCAGTGAAGTTATTGGTTACGCTTTCTTT.

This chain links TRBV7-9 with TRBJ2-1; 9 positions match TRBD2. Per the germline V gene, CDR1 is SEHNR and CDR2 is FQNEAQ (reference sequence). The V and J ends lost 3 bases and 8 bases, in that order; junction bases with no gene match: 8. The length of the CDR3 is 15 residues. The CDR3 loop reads CASSLIAGERYEQFF. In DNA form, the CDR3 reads TGTGCCAGCAGCTTGATAGCGGGAGAAAGGTATGAGCAGTTCTTC.

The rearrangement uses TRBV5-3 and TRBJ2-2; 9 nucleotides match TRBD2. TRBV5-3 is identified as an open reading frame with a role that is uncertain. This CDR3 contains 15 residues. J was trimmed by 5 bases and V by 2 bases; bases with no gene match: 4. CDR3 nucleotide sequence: TGTGCCAGAAGCTTCGCTAGCGGGAAAACCGGGGAGCTGTTTTTT. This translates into CARSFASGKTGELFF.

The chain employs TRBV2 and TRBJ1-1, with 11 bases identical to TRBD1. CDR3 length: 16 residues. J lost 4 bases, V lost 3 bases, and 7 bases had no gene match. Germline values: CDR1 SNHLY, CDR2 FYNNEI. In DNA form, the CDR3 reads TGTGCCAGCAGTGATCTAGGACAGGGGGCCGGCACTGAAGCTTTCTTT. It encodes CASSDLGQGAGTEAFF.

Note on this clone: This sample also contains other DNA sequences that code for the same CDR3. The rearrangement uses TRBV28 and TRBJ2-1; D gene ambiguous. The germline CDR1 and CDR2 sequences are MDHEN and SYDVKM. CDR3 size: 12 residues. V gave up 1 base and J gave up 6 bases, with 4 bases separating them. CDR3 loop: CASSLFPNEQFF. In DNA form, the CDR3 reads TGTGCCAGCAGTTTATTTCCCAATGAGCAGTTCTTC.

CDR3 loop: CASSLLLSTDTQYF. In nucleotides, the CDR3 is TGCGCCAGCAGCTTGTTACTCAGCACAGATACGCAGTATTTT. The chain links TRBV5-1 to TRBJ2-3; the D is unclear. Germline CDR1 and CDR2: SGHRS and YFSETQ. The CDR3 is 14 amino acids. V was trimmed by 1 base and J by 0 bases, leaving 6 bases between them.

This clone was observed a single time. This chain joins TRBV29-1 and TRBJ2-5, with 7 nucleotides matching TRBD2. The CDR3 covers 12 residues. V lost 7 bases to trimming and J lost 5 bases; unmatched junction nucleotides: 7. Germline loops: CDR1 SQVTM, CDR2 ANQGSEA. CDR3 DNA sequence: TGCAGCGCCCGGGAGGAAGTGGAGACCCAGTACTTC. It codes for CSAREEVETQYF.

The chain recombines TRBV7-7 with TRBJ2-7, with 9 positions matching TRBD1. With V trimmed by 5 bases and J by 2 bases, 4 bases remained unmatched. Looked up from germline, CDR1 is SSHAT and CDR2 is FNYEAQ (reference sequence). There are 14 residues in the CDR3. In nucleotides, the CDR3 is TGTGCCAGCAGCACCGGGACAGGGCCCTACGAGCAGTACTTC. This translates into CASSTGTGPYEQYF.

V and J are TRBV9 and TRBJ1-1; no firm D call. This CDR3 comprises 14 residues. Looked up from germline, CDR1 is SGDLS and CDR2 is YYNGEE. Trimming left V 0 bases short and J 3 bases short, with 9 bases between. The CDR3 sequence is CASSVDGDHTEAFF. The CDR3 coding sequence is TGTGCCAGCAGCGTAGATGGCGATCACACTGAAGCTTTCTTT.